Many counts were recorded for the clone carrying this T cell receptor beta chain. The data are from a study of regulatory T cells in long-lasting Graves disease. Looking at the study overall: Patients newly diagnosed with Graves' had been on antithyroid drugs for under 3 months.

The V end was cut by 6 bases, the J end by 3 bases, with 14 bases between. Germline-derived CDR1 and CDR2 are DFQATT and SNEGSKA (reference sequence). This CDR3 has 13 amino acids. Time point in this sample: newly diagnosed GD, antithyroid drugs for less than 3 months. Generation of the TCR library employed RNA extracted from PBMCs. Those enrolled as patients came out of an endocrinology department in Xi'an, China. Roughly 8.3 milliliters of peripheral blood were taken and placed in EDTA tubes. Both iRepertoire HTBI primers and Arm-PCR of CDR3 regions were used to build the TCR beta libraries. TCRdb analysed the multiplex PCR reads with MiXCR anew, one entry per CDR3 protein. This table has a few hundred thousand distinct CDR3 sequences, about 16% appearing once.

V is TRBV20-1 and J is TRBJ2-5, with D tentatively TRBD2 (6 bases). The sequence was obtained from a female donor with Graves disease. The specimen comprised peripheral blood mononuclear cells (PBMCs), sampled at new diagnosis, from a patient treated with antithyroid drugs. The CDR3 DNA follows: TGCAGTGCAAAAGTCGGCGGGGAAGAGACCCAGTACTTC. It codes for CSAKVGGEETQYF.